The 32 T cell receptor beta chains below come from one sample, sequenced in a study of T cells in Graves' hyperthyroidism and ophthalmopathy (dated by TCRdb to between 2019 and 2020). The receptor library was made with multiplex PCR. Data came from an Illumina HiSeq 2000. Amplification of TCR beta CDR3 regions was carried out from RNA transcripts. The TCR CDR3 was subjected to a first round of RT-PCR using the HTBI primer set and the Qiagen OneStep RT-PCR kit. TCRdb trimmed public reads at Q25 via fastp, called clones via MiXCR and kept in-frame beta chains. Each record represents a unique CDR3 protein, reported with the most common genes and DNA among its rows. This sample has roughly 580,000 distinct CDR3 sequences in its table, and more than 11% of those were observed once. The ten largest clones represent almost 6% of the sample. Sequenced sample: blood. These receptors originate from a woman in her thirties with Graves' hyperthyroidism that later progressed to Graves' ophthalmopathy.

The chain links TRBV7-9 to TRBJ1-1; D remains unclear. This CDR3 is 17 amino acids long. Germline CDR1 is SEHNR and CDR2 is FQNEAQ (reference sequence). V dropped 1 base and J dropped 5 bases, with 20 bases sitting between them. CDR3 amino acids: CASSLGPGLVLGTEAFF. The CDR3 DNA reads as TGTGCCAGCAGCTTAGGTCCCGGCTTAGTCCTCGGGACTGAAGCTTTCTTT. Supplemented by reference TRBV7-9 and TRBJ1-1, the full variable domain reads DTGVSQNPRHKITKRGQNVTFRCDPISEHNRLYWYRQTLGQGPEFLTYFQNEAQLEKSRLLSDRFSAERPKGSFSTLEIQRTEQGDSAMYLCASSLGPGLVLGTEAFFGQGTRLTVV.

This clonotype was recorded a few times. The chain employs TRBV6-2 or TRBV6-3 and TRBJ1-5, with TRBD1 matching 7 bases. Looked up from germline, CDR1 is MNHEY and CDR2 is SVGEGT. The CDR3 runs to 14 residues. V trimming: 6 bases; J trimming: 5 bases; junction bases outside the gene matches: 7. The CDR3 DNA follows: TGTGCCAGCAGCCCCGGGACAGCCTATCAGCCCCAGCATTTT. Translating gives CASSPGTAYQPQHF.

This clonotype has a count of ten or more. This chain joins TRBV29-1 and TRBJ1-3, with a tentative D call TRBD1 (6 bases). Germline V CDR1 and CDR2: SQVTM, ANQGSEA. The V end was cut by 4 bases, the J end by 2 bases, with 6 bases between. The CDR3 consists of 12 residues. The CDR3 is CSVGTAGNTIYF. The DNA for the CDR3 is TGCAGCGTTGGGACAGCTGGAAACACCATATATTTT. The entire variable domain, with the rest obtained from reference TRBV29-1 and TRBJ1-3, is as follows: SAVISQKPSRDICQRGTSLTIQCQVDSQVTMMFWYRQQPGQSLTLIATANQGSEATYESGFVIDKFPISRPNLTFSTLTVSNMSPEDSSIYLCSVGTAGNTIYFGEGSWLTVV.

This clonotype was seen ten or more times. CDR3 coding DNA: TGTGCCAGCAGTTTGGGAGGGCGTACTATGAATGAAAAACTGTTTTTT. Protein sequence: CASSLGGRTMNEKLFF. The gene calls are TRBV27 and TRBJ1-4, with D hard to call. The CDR3 extends over 16 amino acids. Germline V gives CDR1 MNHEY, CDR2 SMNVEV (reference sequence). V lost 3 bases, J lost 5 bases, and 16 bases lay in between.

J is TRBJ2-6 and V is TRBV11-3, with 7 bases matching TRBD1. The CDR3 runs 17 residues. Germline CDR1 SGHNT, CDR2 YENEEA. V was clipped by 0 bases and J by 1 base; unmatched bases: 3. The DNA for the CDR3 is TGTGCCAGCAGCTTAGAGAGGGGGCGGTCTGGGGCCAACGTCCTGACTTTC. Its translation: CASSLERGRSGANVLTF. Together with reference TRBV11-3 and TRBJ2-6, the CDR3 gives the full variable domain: EAGVVQSPRYKIIEKKQPVAFWCNPISGHNTLYWYLQNLGQGPELLIRYENEEAVDDSQLPKDRFSAERLKGVDSTLKIQPAELGDSAVYLCASSLERGRSGANVLTFGAGSRLTVL.

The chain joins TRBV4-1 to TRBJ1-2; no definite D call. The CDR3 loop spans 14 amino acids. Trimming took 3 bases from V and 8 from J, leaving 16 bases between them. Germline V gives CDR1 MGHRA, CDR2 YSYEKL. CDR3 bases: TGCGCCAGCAGCCAGTGGGTCCGGCCGGAAGGCTACACCTTC. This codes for CASSQWVRPEGYTF.

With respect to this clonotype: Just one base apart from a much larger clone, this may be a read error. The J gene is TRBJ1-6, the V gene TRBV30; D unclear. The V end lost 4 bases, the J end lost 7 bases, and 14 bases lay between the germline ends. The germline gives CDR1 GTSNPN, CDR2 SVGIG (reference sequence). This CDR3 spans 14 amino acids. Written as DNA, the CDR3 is TGTGCCTGGACACGGAACAGAGCCAATTCACCCCTCCACTTT. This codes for CAWTRNRANSPLHF.

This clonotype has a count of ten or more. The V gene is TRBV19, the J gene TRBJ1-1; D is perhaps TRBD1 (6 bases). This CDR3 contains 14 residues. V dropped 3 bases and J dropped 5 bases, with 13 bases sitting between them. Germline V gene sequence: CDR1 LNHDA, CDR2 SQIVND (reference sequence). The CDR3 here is CASSINGGRTEAFF. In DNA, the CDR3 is TGTGCCAGTAGTATTAACGGGGGCAGGACTGAAGCTTTCTTT.

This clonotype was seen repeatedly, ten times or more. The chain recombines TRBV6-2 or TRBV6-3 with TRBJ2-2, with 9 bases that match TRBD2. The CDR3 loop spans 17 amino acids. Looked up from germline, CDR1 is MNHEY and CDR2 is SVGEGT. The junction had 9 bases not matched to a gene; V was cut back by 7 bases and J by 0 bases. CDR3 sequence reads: CASNLLLAGANTGELFF. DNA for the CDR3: TGTGCCAGCAATCTTCTTTTAGCGGGAGCGAACACCGGGGAGCTGTTTTTT.

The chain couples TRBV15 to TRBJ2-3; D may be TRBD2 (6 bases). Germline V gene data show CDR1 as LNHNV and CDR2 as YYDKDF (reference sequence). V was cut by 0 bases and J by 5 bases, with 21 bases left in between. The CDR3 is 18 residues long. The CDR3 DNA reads TGTGCCACCAGCAGAGATTCGGGGGTAGCGGAACCTCAAGATACGCAGTATTTT. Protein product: CATSRDSGVAEPQDTQYF.

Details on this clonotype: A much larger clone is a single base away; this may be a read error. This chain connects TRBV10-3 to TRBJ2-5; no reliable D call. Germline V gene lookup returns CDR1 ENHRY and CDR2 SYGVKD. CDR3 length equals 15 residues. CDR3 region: CAISDPNYPGETRYF. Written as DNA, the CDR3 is TGTGCCATCAGTGATCCCAACTACCCCGGAGAGACCCGGTACTTC.

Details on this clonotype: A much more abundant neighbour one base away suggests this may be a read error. The CDR3 loop reads CASSSPNARQGETFF. Written as DNA, the CDR3 is TGTGCCAGCAGTTCCCCCAACGCCCGACAGGGTGAAACTTTCTTT. The chain joins TRBV6-5 to TRBJ1-1; TRBD1 aligns across 7 bases. This CDR3 has 15 residues. Germline values: CDR1 MNHEY, CDR2 SVGAGI.

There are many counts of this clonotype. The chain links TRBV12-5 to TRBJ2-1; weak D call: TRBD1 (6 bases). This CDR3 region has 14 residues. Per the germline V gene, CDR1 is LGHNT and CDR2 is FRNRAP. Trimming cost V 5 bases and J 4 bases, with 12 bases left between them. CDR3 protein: CASGNPGTYNEQFF. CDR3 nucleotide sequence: TGTGCTAGTGGTAACCCAGGGACATACAATGAGCAGTTCTTC.

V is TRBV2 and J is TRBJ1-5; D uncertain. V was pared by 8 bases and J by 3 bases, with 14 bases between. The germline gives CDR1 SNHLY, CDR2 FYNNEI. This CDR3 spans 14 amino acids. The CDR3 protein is CASQEVFINQPQHF. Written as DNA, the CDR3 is TGTGCCAGCCAGGAGGTGTTTATCAATCAGCCCCAGCATTTT. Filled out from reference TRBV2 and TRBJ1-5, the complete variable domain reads EPEVTQTPSHQVTQMGQEVILRCVPISNHLYFYWYRQILGQKVEFLVSFYNNEISEKSEIFDDQFSVERPDGSNFTLKIRSTKLEDSAMYFCASQEVFINQPQHFGDGTRLSIL.

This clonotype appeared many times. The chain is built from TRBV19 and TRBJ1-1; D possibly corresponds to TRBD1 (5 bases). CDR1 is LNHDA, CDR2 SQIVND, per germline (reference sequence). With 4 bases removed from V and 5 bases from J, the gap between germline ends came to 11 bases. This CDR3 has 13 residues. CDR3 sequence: CASSKEGWTEAFF. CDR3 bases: TGTGCCAGTAGTAAGGAGGGGTGGACTGAAGCTTTCTTT.

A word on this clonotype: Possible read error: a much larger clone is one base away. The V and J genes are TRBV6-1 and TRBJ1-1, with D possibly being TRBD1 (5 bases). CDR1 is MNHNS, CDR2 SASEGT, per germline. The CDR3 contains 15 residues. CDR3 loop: CAGSVTGLPNTEAFF. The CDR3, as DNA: TGTGCCGGCAGCGTTACAGGACTCCCGAACACTGAAGCTTTCTTT.

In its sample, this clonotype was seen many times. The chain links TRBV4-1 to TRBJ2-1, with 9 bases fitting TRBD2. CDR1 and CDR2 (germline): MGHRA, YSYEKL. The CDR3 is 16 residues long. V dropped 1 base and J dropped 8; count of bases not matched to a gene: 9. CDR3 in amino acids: CASSQVVAGGPYEQFF. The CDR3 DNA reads TGCGCCAGCAGCCAAGTTGTCGCGGGAGGGCCGTATGAGCAGTTCTTC.

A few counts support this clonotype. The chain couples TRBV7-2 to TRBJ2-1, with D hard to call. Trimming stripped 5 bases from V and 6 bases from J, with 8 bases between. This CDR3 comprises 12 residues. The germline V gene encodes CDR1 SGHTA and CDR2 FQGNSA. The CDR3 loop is CASSRATNEQFF. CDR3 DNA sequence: TGTGCCAGCAGCCGAGCAACCAATGAGCAGTTCTTC.

The CDR3 protein is CASSDLTSGRWANEQFF. CDR3 coding DNA: TGTGCCAGCAGTGACCTTACTAGCGGGAGATGGGCCAATGAGCAGTTCTTC. This chain uses TRBV2 with TRBJ2-1; 11 positions match TRBD2. This CDR3 contains 17 residues. J lost 6 bases, V lost 3 bases, and 10 bases had no gene match. Germline CDR1 is SNHLY and CDR2 is FYNNEI. Complete variable domain (other parts from reference TRBV2 and TRBJ2-1): EPEVTQTPSHQVTQMGQEVILRCVPISNHLYFYWYRQILGQKVEFLVSFYNNEISEKSEIFDDQFSVERPDGSNFTLKIRSTKLEDSAMYFCASSDLTSGRWANEQFFGPGTRLTVL.

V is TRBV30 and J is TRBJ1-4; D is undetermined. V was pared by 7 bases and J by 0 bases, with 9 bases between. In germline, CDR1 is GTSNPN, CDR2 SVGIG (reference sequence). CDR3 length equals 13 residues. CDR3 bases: TGTGCCTTGGCTCGGCCAACTAATGAAAAACTGTTTTTT. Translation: CALARPTNEKLFF. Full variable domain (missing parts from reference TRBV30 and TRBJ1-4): SQTIHQWPATLVQPVGSPLSLECTVEGTSNPNLYWYRQAAGRGLQLLFYSVGIGQISSEVPQNLSASRPQDRQFILSSKKLLLSDSGFYLCALARPTNEKLFFGSGTQLSVL.

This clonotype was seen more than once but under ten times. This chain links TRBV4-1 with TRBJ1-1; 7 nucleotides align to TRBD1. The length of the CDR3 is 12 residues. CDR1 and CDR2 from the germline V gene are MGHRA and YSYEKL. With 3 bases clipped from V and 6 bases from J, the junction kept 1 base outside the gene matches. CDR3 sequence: CASSQTGSEAFF. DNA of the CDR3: TGCGCCAGCAGCCAGACAGGGTCTGAAGCTTTCTTT.

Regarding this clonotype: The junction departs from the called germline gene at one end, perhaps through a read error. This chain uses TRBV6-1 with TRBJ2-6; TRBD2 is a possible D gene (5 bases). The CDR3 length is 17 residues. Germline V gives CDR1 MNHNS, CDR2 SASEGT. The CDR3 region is CANSEAYGGGGANVLTF. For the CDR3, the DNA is TGTGCCAACAGTGAAGCGTATGGTGGAGGTGGGGCCAACGTCCTGACTTTC.

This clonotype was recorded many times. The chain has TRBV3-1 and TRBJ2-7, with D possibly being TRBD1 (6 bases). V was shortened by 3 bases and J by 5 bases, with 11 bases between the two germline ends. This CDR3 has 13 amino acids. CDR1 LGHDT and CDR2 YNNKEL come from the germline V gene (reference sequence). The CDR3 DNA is TGTGCCAGCAGCCATCCTGGGGGCGACGAGCAGTACTTC. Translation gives CASSHPGGDEQYF.

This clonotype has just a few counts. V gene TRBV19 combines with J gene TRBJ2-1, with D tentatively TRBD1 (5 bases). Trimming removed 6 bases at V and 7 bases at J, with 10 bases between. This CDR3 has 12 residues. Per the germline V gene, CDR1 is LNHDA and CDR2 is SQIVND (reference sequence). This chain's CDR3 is CASSPTANEQFF. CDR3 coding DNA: TGTGCCAGTAGCCCGACAGCTAATGAGCAGTTCTTC.

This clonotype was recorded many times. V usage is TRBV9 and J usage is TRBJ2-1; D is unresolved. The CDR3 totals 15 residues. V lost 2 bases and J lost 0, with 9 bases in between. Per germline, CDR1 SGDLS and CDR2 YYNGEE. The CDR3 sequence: CASSVTASSYNEQFF. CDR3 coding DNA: TGTGCCAGCAGCGTTACCGCAAGCTCCTACAATGAGCAGTTCTTC.

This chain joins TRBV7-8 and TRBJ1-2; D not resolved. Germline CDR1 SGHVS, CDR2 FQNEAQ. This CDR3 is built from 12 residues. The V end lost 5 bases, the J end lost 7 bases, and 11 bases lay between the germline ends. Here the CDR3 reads CASSPRAPGYTF. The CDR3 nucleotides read TGTGCCAGCAGCCCCCGCGCCCCTGGCTACACCTTC. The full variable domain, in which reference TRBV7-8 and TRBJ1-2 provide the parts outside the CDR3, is GAGVSQSPRYKVAKRGQDVALRCDPISGHVSLFWYQQALGQGPEFLTYFQNEAQLDKSGLPSDRFFAERPEGSVSTLKIQRTQQEDSAVYLCASSPRAPGYTFGSGTRLTVV.

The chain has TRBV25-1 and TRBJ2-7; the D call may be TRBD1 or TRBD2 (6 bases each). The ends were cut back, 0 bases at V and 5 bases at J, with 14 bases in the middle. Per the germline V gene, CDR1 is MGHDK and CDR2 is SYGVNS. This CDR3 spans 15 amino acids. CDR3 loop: CASSEYRGQVHEQYF. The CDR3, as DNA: TGTGCCAGCAGTGAATATCGGGGGCAGGTCCACGAGCAGTACTTC.

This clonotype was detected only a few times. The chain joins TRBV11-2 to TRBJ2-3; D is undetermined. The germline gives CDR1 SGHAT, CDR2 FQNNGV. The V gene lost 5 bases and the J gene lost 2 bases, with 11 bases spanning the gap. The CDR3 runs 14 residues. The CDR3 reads CASSPVWTTDTQYF. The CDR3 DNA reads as TGTGCCAGCAGCCCGGTATGGACCACAGATACGCAGTATTTT.

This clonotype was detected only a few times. In nucleotides, the CDR3 is TGTGCCAGCAGTTTTGTTAGCAATCAGCCCCAGCATTTT. Translation: CASSFVSNQPQHF. The V gene is TRBV12-3 or TRBV12-4, the J gene TRBJ1-5; no definite D call. V lost 3 bases and J 0 bases, leaving 3 bases between the germline ends. CDR3 length equals 13 residues.

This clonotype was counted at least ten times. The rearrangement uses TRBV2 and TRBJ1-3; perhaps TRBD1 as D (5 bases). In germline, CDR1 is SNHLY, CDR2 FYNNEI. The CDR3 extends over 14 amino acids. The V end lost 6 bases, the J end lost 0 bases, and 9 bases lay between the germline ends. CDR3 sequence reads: CASRAGTSGNTIYF. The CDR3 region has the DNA TGTGCCAGCAGAGCAGGGACCTCTGGAAACACCATATATTTT.

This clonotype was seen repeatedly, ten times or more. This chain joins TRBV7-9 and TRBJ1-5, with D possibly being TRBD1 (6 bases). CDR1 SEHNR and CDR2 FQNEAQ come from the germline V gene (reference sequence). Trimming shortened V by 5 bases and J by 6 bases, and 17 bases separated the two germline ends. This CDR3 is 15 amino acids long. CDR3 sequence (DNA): TGTGCCAGCAGCCCAACAGGGTCGCACGGTCAGCCCCAGCATTTT. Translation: CASSPTGSHGQPQHF.

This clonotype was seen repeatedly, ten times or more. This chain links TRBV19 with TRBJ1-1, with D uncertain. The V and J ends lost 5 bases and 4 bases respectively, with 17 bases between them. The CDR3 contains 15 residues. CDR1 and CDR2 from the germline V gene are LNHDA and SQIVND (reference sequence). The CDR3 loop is CASSPRQLTGTEAFF. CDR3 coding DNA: TGTGCCAGTAGTCCCCGCCAACTTACGGGCACTGAAGCTTTCTTT.